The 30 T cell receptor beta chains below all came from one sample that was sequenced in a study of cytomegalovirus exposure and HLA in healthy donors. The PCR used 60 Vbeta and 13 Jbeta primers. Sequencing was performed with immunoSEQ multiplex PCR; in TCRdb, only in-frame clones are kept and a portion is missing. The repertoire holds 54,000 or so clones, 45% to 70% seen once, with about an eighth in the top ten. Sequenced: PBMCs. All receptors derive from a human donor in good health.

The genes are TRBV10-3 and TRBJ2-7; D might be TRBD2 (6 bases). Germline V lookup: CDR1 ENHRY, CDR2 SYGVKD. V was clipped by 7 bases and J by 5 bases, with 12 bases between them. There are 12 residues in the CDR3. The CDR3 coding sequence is TGTGCCATCACGGGAGTTGGTAACGAGCAGTACTTC. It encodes CAITGVGNEQYF.

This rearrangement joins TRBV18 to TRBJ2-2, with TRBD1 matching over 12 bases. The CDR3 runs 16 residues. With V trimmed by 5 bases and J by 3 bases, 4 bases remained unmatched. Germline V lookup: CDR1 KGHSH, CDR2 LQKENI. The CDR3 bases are TGTGCCAGCTCATCGGGACAGGGGGCCGACACCGGGGAGCTGTTTTTT. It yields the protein CASSSGQGADTGELFF.

This CDR3 is CASSPPLGPGSYNEQFF. In DNA form, the CDR3 reads TGTGCCAGCAGTCCGCCTCTCGGCCCGGGGTCCTACAATGAGCAGTTCTTC. This chain uses TRBV28 with TRBJ2-1, with D perhaps TRBD2 (5 bases). The length of the CDR3 is 17 residues. Trimming pared 5 bases from V and 1 base from J, leaving 18 bases between. Germline CDR1 MDHEN, CDR2 SYDVKM.

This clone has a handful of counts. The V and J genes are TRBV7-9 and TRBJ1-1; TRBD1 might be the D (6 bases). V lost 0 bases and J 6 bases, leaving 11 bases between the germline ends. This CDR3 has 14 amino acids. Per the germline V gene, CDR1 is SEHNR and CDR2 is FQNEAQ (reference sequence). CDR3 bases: TGTGCCAGCAGCTTAGCGCCCAGGGGTTCTGAAGCTTTCTTT. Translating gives CASSLAPRGSEAFF.

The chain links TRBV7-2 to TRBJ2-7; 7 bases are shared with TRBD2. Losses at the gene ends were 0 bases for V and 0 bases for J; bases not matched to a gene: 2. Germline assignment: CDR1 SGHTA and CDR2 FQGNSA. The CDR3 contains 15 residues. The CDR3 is CASSLAGGSSYEQYF. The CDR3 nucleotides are TGTGCCAGCAGCTTAGCCGGGGGGAGCTCCTACGAGCAGTACTTC.

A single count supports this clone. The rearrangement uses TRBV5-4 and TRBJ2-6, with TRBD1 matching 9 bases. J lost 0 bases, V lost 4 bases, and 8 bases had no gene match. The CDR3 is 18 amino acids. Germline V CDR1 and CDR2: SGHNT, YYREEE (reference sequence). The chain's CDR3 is CASSLRDRAISGANVLTF. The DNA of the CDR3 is TGTGCCAGCAGCCTTCGGGACAGGGCCATCTCTGGGGCCAACGTCCTGACTTTC.

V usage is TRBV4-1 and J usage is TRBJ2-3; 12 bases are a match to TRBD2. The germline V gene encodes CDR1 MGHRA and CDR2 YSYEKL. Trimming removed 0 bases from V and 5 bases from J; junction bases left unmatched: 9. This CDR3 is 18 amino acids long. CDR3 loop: CASSQDPTSGGRIDTQYF. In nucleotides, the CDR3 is TGCGCCAGCAGCCAAGATCCCACTAGCGGGGGGAGGATAGATACGCAGTATTTT.

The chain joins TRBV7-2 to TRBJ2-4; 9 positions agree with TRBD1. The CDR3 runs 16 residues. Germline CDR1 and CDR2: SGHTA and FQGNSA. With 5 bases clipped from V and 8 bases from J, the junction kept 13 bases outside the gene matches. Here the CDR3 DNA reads TGTGCCAGCAGCCATACCTCCGGGACAGGGACGCACATTCAGTACTTC. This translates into CASSHTSGTGTHIQYF.

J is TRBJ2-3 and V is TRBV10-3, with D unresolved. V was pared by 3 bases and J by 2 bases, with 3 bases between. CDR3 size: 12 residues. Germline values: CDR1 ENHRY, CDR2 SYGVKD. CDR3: CAISEATDTQYF. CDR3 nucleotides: TGTGCCATCAGTGAAGCCACAGATACGCAGTATTTT.

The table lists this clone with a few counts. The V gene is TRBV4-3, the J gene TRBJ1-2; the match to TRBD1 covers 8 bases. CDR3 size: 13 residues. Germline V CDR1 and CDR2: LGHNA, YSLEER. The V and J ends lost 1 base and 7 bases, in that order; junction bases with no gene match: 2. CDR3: CASSQGTGFGYTF. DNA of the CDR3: TGCGCCAGCAGCCAAGGGACAGGGTTTGGCTACACCTTC.

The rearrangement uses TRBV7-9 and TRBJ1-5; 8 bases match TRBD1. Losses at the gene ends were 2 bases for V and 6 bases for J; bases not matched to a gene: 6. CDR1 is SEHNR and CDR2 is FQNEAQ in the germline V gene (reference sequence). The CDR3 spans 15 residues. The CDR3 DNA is TGTGCCAGCAGCTTACAGGGGGCGCAGGGTCAGCCCCAGCATTTT. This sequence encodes CASSLQGAQGQPQHF.

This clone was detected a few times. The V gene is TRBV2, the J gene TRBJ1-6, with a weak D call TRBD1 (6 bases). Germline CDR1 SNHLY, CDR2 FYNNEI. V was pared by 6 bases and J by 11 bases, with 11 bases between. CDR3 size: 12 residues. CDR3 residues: CASRGDRPPLHF. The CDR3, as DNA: TGTGCCAGCAGAGGAGACAGGCCACCCCTCCACTTT.

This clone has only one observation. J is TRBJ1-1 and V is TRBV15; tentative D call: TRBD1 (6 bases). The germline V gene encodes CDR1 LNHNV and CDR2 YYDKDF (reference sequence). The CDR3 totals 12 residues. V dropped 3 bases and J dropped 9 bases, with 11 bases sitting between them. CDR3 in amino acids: CATSRQGQKAFF. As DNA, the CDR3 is TGTGCCACCAGCAGGCAGGGACAAAAAGCTTTCTTT.

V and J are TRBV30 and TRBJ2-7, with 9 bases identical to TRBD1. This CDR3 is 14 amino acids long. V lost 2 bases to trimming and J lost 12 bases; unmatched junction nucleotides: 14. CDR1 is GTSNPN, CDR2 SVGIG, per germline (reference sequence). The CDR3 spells CAWSITGTGITRYF. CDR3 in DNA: TGTGCCTGGAGTATCACCGGGACAGGGATTACTCGGTACTTC.

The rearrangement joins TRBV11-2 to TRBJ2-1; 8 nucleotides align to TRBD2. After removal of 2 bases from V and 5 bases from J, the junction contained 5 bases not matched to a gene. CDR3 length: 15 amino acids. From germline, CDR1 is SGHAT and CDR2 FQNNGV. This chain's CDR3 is CASSLSSGGNNEQFF. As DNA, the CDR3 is TGTGCCAGCAGCTTATCGAGCGGGGGAAACAATGAGCAGTTCTTC.

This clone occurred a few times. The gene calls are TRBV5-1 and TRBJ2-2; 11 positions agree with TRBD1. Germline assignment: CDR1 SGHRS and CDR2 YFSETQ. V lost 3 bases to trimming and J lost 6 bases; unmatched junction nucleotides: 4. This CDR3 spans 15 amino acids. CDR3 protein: CASSSGQGAAGELFF. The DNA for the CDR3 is TGCGCCAGCAGCTCAGGACAGGGGGCCGCCGGGGAGCTGTTTTTT. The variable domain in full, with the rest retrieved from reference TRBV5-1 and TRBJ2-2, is KAGVTQTPRYLIKTRGQQVTLSCSPISGHRSVSWYQQTPGQGLQFLFEYFSETQRNKGNFPGRFSGRQFSNSRSEMNVSTLELGDSALYLCASSSGQGAAGELFFGEGSRLTVL.

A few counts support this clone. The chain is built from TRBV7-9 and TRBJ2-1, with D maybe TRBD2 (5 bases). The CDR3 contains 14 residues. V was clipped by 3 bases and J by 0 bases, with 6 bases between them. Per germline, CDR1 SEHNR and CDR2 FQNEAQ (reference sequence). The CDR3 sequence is CASSLGSSYNEQFF. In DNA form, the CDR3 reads TGTGCCAGCAGCTTGGGGAGCTCCTACAATGAGCAGTTCTTC.

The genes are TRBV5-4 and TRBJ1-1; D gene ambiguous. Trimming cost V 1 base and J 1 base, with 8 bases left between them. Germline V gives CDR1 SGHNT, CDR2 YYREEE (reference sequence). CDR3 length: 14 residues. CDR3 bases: TGTGCCAGCAGCTTGCTTCAAGCGAACACTGAAGCTTTCTTT. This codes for CASSLLQANTEAFF.

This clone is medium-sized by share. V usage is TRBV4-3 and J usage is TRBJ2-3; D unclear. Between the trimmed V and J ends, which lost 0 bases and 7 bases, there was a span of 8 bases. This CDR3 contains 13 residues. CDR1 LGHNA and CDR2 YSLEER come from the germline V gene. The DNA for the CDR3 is TGCGCCAGCAGCCAAGACGGCGGATATACGCAGTATTTT. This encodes CASSQDGGYTQYF.

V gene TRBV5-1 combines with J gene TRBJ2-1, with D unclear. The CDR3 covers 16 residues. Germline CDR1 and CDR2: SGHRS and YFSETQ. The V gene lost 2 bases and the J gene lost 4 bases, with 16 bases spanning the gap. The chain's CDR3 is CASSFKVAQYYNEQFF. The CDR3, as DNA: TGCGCCAGCAGCTTCAAGGTAGCACAATATTACAATGAGCAGTTCTTC.

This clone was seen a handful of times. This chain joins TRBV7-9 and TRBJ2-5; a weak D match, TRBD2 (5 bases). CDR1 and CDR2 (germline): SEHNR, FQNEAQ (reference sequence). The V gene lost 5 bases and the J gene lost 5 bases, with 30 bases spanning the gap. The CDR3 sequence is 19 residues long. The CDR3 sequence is CASSPFRVRTLQRGETQYF. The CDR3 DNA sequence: TGTGCCAGCAGCCCCTTCCGAGTTAGGACCCTTCAGCGAGGGGAGACCCAGTACTTC.

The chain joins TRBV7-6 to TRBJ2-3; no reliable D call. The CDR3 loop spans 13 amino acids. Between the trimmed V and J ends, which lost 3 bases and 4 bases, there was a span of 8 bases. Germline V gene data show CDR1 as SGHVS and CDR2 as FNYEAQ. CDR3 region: CASSFSFADTQYF. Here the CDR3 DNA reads TGTGCCAGCAGCTTTAGTTTCGCAGATACGCAGTATTTT.

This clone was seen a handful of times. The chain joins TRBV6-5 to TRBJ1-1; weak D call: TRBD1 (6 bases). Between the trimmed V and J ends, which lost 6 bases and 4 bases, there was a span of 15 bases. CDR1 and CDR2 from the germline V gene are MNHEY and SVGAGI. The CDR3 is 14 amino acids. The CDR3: CASRTPGGRTEAFF. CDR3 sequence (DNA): TGTGCCAGCAGAACCCCCGGGGGGCGCACTGAAGCTTTCTTT.

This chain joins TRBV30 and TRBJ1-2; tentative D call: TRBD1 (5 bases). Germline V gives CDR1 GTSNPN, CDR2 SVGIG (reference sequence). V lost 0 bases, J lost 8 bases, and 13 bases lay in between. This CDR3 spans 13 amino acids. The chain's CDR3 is CAWSVGEGCGYTF. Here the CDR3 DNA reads TGTGCCTGGAGTGTAGGGGAGGGGTGCGGCTACACCTTC.

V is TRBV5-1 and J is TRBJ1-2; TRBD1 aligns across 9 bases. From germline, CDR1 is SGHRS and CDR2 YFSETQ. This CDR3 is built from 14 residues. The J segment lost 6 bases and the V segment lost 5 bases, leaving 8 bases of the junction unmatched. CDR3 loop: CASSIQGASNGYTF. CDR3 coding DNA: TGCGCCAGCAGTATACAGGGGGCCTCTAATGGCTACACCTTC.

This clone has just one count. The CDR3 reads CASSPGQGVYGYTF. The DNA of the CDR3 is TGTGCCAGCAGCCCGGGACAGGGTGTCTATGGCTACACCTTC. V gene TRBV7-2 combines with J gene TRBJ1-2; 9 nucleotides align to TRBD1. The length of the CDR3 is 14 residues. The germline gives CDR1 SGHTA, CDR2 FQGNSA. The ends lost 5 bases at V and 4 bases at J; junction bases unmatched: 5.

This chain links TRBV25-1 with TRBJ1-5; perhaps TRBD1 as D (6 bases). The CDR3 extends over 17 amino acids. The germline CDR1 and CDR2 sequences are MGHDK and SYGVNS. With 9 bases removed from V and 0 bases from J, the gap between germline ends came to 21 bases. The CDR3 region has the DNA TGTGCCAGTTCAAACTCCAGGGGAACATATAGCAATCAGCCCCAGCATTTT. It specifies CASSNSRGTYSNQPQHF.

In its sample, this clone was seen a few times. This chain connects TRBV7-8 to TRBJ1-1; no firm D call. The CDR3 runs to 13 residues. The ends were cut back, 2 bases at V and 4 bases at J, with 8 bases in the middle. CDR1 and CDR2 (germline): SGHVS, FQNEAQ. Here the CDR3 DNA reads TGTGCCAGCAGCTTATCGCCCGGCACTGAAGCTTTCTTT. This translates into CASSLSPGTEAFF.

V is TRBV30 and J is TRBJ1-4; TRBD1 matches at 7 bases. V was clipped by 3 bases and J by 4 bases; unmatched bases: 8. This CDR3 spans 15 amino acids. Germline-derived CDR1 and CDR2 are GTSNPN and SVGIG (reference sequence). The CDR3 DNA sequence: TGTGCCTGGAGCGAAGGGGGGACAGTTAATGAAAAACTGTTTTTT. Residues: CAWSEGGTVNEKLFF.

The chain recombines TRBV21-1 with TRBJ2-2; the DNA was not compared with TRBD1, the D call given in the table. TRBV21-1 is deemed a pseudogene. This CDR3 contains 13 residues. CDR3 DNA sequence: TGTGCCAGCATGAGGGGGTGGACCGGGGAGCTGTTTTTT. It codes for CASMRGWTGELFF.